Shown below are 22 T cell receptor beta chains from a single sample sequenced in a study of read filtering for tumor transcriptome and immune sequencing. The library was built from about 370 ng RNA with molecular barcoded adaptors for alpha/delta and beta/gamma chains. Each CDR3 protein is one row after TCRdb ran MiXCR on the reads. The sample lists about 47,000 distinct CDR3 sequences; about 12% were seen once. The material sequenced was a population of CD138-negative cells sorted from bone marrow. The source is a donor older than 35 with multiple myeloma.

DNA of the CDR3: TGTGCCAGCAGCCAAGTAATGGGAGATACGCAGTATTTT. This translates into CASSQVMGDTQYF. The chain links TRBV4-2 to TRBJ2-3; D is undetermined. V was trimmed by 1 base and J by 5 bases, leaving 7 bases between them. Germline lookup yields CDR1 LGHNA and CDR2 YNFKEQ. The CDR3 runs 13 residues.

This clonotype was seen a handful of times. A single base separates this from a much larger clone, so it may be a read error. The V and J genes are TRBV20-1 and TRBJ1-6, with TRBD1 matching 9 bases. In germline, CDR1 is DFQATT, CDR2 SNEGSKA (reference sequence). There are 13 residues in the CDR3. CDR3 protein: CSAGTGNNSPRHF. The DNA for the CDR3 is TGCAGTGCTGGGACAGGGAATAATTCACCCCGCCACTTT.

To note about this clonotype: Germline and junction disagree at one end, which may indicate a read error. The V and J genes are TRBV7-9 and TRBJ2-1; 10 bases match TRBD2. Germline CDR1 reads SEHNR; CDR2 reads FQNEAQ (reference sequence). The CDR3 is 13 amino acids. CDR3 sequence reads: CGASGRATDEQFF. The CDR3 DNA is TGTGGGGCCAGCGGGAGGGCCACGGATGAACAGTTCTTC.

This clonotype is judged medium-sized. The chain links TRBV19 to TRBJ2-1, with 9 bases aligning to TRBD1. The trim removed 5 bases at V and 8 bases at J, leaving 7 bases unmatched. Germline lookup yields CDR1 LNHDA and CDR2 SQIVND (reference sequence). The CDR3 is 14 residues long. CDR3 in DNA: TGTGCCAGTAGTTTCCGGACAGGGGTGGATGAGCAGTTCTTC. It is translated as CASSFRTGVDEQFF.

This clonotype was observed many times. The J gene is TRBJ2-1, the V gene TRBV7-9, with 9 bases that match TRBD2. With 3 bases clipped from V and 4 bases from J, the junction kept 4 bases outside the gene matches. The CDR3 sequence is 15 residues long. Germline CDR1 SEHNR, CDR2 FQNEAQ (reference sequence). Here the CDR3 DNA reads TGTGCCAGCAGCTTGCGGGAGGGCGGATACAATGAGCAGTTCTTC. This encodes CASSLREGGYNEQFF.

This clonotype occurred many times. The gene calls are TRBV6-5 and TRBJ2-4; D gene unclear. CDR3 length: 14 residues. Deletions cut 6 bases from V and 0 bases from J, with 9 bases between. Germline values: CDR1 MNHEY, CDR2 SVGAGI. CDR3 nucleotides: TGTGCCAGCAGGCGCAGTATAGCCAAAAACATTCAGTACTTC. This codes for CASRRSIAKNIQYF.

On this clonotype: A much larger clone differs by one base, so this may be a read error. This chain connects TRBV11-1 to TRBJ2-1; no clear D. The CDR3 sequence is 15 residues long. CDR1 is SGHAT and CDR2 is FQDESV in the germline V gene (reference sequence). The CDR3 coding sequence is TGTGCCAGCAGCTTAGGAAGGAGTTTTTACAATGAGCAGTTATTC. It is translated as CASSLGRSFYNEQLF.

Worth noting for this clonotype: This sequence may be a read error, since a much larger clone differs from it by one base. J is TRBJ1-5 and V is TRBV29-1; D is ambiguous. V lost 7 bases to trimming and J lost 4 bases, with 14 bases between them. The CDR3 spans 13 residues. CDR1 and CDR2 from the germline V gene are SQVTM and ANQGSEA. The CDR3 reads CSAAGSRNQPQHF. DNA for the CDR3: TGCAGCGCTGCGGGGAGCCGAAATCAGCCCCAGCATTTT.

This clonotype appeared many times. A much larger clone sits a single nucleotide away, making a read error possible. The genes are TRBV4-3 and TRBJ2-1; TRBD2 aligns across 9 bases. Germline V gene sequence: CDR1 LGHNA, CDR2 YSLEER. The CDR3 extends over 14 amino acids. As DNA, the CDR3 is TGCGCCAGCAGCCCTCGACTAGCGGTTAATGTGCAGTTCTTC. Its protein product is CASSPRLAVNVQFF.

This clonotype was picked up many times. This chain connects TRBV20-1 to TRBJ2-7; 13 bases are a match to TRBD2. Germline-derived CDR1 and CDR2 are DFQATT and SNEGSKA (reference sequence). V shed 6 bases and J 4 bases; nucleotides not matched to a gene: 3. The CDR3 length is 13 residues. CDR3 amino acids: CSARTSGRYEQYF. For the CDR3, the DNA is TGCAGTGCACGGACTAGCGGGAGATACGAGCAGTACTTC.

This clonotype occurred many times. This chain uses TRBV6-2 or TRBV6-3 with TRBJ2-2, with D possibly matching TRBD2 (5 bases). Germline CDR1 reads MNHEY; CDR2 reads SVGEGT. V was shortened by 2 bases and J by 6 bases, with 13 bases between the two germline ends. This CDR3 region has 15 residues. The DNA of the CDR3 is TGTGCCAGCAGTTACGGAGCCCGGAGGTCCGGGGAGCTGTTTTTT. Translated, it gives CASSYGARRSGELFF.

This clonotype was picked up many times. The chain recombines TRBV24-1 with TRBJ2-3; either TRBD1 or TRBD2 may fit D (5 bases each). This CDR3 spans 15 amino acids. The V gene's germline CDR1 is KGHDR and CDR2 SFDVKD. Trimming removed 4 bases at V and 0 bases at J, with 10 bases between. The CDR3 DNA reads as TGTGCCACCAGTGACCCACGGGACAGCACAGATACGCAGTATTTT. Translation: CATSDPRDSTDTQYF.

At least ten counts were recorded for this clonotype. V usage is TRBV19 and J usage is TRBJ2-7, with 8 bases aligning to TRBD2. Trimming at V came to 0 bases and at J to 0 bases, leaving 4 bases not matched to a gene. Germline V gene data show CDR1 as LNHDA and CDR2 as SQIVND (reference sequence). The CDR3 spans 16 residues. CDR3 in DNA: TGTGCCAGTAGTATAGATAAGCGGGAGAGCTCCTACGAGCAGTACTTC. Translation: CASSIDKRESSYEQYF.

This clonotype was counted only a few times. The CDR3 DNA follows: TGCAGTGCCAGGCATCTAGCGGGAGGCCCCAGCTCCTACAATGAGCAGTTCTTC. Its protein is CSARHLAGGPSSYNEQFF. The chain combines TRBV20-1 with TRBJ2-1; TRBD2 agrees at 11 bases. Germline CDR1 and CDR2: DFQATT and SNEGSKA (reference sequence). V dropped 6 bases and J dropped 0; count of bases not matched to a gene: 13. The CDR3 length is 18 residues.

This clonotype came up a few times. This chain uses TRBV6-5 with TRBJ2-7; maybe TRBD1 (8 bases). Trimming took 5 bases from V and 3 from J, leaving 17 bases between them. This CDR3 region has 15 residues. Germline lookup yields CDR1 MNHEY and CDR2 SVGAGI. The CDR3 sequence is CASSVTGGAGYEQYF. In DNA form, the CDR3 reads TGTGCCAGCAGTGTTACAGGGGGGGCTGGCTACGAGCAGTACTTC.

This clonotype showed up many times. The chain combines TRBV18 with TRBJ2-5; 8 nucleotides line up with TRBD1. Losses at the gene ends were 3 bases for V and 4 bases for J; bases not matched to a gene: 13. The CDR3 loop spans 17 amino acids. The V gene's germline CDR1 is KGHSH and CDR2 LQKENI. The DNA of the CDR3 is TGTGCCAGCTCACCGTCAAGGGGCGTGGACAGGGTAGAGACCCAGTACTTC. Translated: CASSPSRGVDRVETQYF.

This clonotype was seen ten or more times. The chain is built from TRBV28 and TRBJ1-6, with a weak D call TRBD1 (6 bases). Germline CDR1 is MDHEN and CDR2 is SYDVKM. V was shortened by 5 bases and J by 7 bases, with 12 bases between the two germline ends. This CDR3 contains 14 residues. The CDR3 is CASSTQGGNSPLHF. The CDR3 region has the DNA TGTGCCAGCAGTACACAGGGTGGAAATTCACCCCTCCACTTT.

In this sample, this clonotype turned up many times. The V call is TRBV11-1, the J call TRBJ2-5; tentatively, D is TRBD2 (6 bases). CDR3 length: 15 residues. V lost 4 bases to trimming and J lost 7 bases, with 19 bases between them. Germline values: CDR1 SGHAT, CDR2 FQDESV (reference sequence). The CDR3 here is CASSSDRTLEGTQYF. In nucleotides, the CDR3 is TGTGCCAGCAGCTCGGACCGGACGTTGGAGGGGACCCAGTACTTC. The full variable domain, in which reference TRBV11-1 and TRBJ2-5 provide the parts outside the CDR3, is EAEVAQSPRYKITEKSQAVAFWCDPISGHATLYWYRQILGQGPELLVQFQDESVVDDSQLPKDRFSAERLKGVDSTLKIQPAELGDSAMYLCASSSDRTLEGTQYFGPGTRLLVL.

This clonotype was seen at least ten times. This chain uses TRBV5-1 with TRBJ2-1, with D hard to call. With 0 bases removed from V and 3 bases from J, the gap between germline ends came to 10 bases. CDR1 and CDR2 from the germline V gene are SGHRS and YFSETQ. The CDR3 covers 15 residues. CDR3 loop: CASSLDSPIYNEQFF. In DNA form, the CDR3 reads TGCGCCAGCAGCTTGGATTCGCCCATCTACAATGAGCAGTTCTTC.

This clonotype was picked up many times. V usage is TRBV20-1 and J usage is TRBJ2-1, with 11 bases fitting TRBD2. Trimming cost V 4 bases and J 6 bases; bases outside gene matches: 23. In germline, CDR1 is DFQATT, CDR2 SNEGSKA (reference sequence). The CDR3 is 20 residues long. Here the CDR3 DNA reads TGCAGTGCTACCACCTCCGGGACTAGCGGAGGCCAATTGATCCGCAATGAGCAGTTCTTC. Translated: CSATTSGTSGGQLIRNEQFF.

In regard to this clonotype: Given a far larger clone just one base away, this is likely a sequencing read error. The rearrangement links TRBV7-3 to TRBJ1-1, with no clear D. CDR1 is SGHTA, CDR2 FQGTGA, per germline. There are 12 residues in the CDR3. V lost 1 base to trimming and J lost 10 bases, with 10 bases between them. The CDR3 region has the DNA TGTGCCAGCAGCTTAAGCGGCCGGGGAGCTTTCTTT. Translation: CASSLSGRGAFF.

This clonotype was counted ten times or more. This sequence joins TRBV20-1 and TRBJ2-7; D is possibly TRBD1 (5 bases). V was shortened by 3 bases and J by 2 bases, with 20 bases between the two germline ends. CDR1 DFQATT and CDR2 SNEGSKA come from the germline V gene (reference sequence). This CDR3 spans 16 amino acids. CDR3 nucleotide sequence: TGCAGTGCTAGTGACCGGAATTGGGGCAGTACCTACGAGCAGTACTTC. Amino acid sequence: CSASDRNWGSTYEQYF.